This T cell receptor beta chain was recovered during a study of T cells in women clearing cervical HPV infection. Overall study: No precancer developed; the control's incident HPV16 infection cleared within 12 months. Case blood was drawn when the lesion was first found; control blood after infection became undetectable.

Per the germline V gene, CDR1 is MRHNA and CDR2 is SNTAGT. CDR3 size: 13 residues. V shed 6 bases and J shed 4 bases, with 10 bases lying between them. Of note for this clone: The read halts 3 residues ahead of the CDR3 end, with the missing end drawn from the germline J gene.

Assay: immunoSEQ multiplex PCR; the TCRdb copy retains only in-frame clones and omits some. Its table lists roughly 30,000 clones. The sequencing sample was made of blood buffy coat. This receptor was taken from a woman between 18 and 70 years old with a cervical HPV16 infection that either progressed to CIN3+ or cleared (not recorded which). The chain links TRBV6-4 to TRBJ2-1, with D possibly TRBD2 on 6 matching bases. The part of the CDR3 DNA that was read is TGTGCCAGCAGGGGGACTGGATACAATGAG. It specifies CASRGTGYNE. The whole CDR3 protein is CASRGTGYNEQFF.